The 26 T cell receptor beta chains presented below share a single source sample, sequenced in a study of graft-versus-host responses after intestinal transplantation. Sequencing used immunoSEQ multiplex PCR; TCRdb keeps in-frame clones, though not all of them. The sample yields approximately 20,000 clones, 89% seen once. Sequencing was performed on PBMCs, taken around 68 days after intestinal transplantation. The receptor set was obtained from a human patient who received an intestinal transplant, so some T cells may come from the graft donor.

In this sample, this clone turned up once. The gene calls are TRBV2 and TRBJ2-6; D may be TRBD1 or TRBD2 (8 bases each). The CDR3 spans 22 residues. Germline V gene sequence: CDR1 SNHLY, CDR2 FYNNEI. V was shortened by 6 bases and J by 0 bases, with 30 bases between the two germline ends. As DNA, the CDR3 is TGTGCCAGCAGGACGGCGGGGGGCTTAGGGACAGGAAAAAGCTCTGGGGCCAACGTCCTGACTTTC. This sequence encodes CASRTAGGLGTGKSSGANVLTF.

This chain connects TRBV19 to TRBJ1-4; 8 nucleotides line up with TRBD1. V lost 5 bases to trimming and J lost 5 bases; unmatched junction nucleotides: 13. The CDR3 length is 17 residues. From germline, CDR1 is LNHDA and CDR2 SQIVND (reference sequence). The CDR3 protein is CASSSRTGNFLNEKLFF. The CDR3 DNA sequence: TGTGCCAGTAGTTCCCGGACAGGGAATTTCCTAAATGAAAAACTGTTTTTT.

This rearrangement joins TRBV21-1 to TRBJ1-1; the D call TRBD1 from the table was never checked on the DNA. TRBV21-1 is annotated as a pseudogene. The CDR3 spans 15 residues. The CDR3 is CASSSYRVVSTEAFF. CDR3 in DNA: TGTGCCAGCAGCTCCTACAGGGTTGTATCCACTGAAGCTTTCTTT.

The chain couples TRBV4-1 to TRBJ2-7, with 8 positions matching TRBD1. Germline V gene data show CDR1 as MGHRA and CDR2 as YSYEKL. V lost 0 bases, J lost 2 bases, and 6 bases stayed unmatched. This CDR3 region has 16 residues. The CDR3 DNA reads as TGCGCCAGCAGCCAAGATCTTCAGGGGGCCCCCTACGAGCAGTACTTC. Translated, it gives CASSQDLQGAPYEQYF.

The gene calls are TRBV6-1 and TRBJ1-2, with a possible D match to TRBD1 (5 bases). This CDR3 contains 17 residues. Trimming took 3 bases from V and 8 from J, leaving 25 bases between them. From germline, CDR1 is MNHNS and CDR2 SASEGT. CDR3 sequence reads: CASSDAPHGREEGGYTF. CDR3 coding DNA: TGTGCCAGCAGTGACGCCCCCCATGGCAGGGAGGAAGGAGGCTACACCTTC.

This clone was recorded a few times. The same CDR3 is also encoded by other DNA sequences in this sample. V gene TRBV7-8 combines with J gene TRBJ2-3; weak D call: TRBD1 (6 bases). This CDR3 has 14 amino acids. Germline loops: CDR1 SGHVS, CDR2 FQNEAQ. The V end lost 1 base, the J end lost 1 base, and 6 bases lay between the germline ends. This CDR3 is CASSLDRGTDTQYF. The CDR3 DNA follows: TGTGCCAGCAGCTTAGACAGGGGCACAGATACGCAGTATTTT.

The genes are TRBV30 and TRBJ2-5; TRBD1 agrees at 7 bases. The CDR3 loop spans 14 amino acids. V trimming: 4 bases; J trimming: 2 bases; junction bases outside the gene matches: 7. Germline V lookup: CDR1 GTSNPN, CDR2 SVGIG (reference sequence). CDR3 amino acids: CAWTPTGLQETQYF. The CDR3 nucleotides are TGTGCCTGGACCCCGACAGGGTTGCAAGAGACCCAGTACTTC.

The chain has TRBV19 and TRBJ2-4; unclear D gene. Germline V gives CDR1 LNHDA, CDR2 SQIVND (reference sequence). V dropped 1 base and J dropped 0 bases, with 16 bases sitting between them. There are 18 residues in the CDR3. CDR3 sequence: CASSIGLGQTLAKNIQYF. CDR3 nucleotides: TGTGCCAGTAGTATAGGATTGGGCCAGACCTTAGCCAAAAACATTCAGTACTTC.

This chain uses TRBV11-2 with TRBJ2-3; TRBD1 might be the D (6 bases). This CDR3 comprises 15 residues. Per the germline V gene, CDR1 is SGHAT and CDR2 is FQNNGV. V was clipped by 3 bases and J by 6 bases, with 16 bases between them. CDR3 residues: CASSLGAGQADTQYF. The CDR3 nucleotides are TGTGCCAGCAGCTTGGGGGCGGGCCAGGCTGATACGCAGTATTTT. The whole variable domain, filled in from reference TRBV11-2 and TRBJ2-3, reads EAGVAQSPRYKIIEKRQSVAFWCNPISGHATLYWYQQILGQGPKLLIQFQNNGVVDDSQLPKDRFSAERLKGVDSTLKIQPAKLEDSAVYLCASSLGAGQADTQYFGPGTRLTVL.

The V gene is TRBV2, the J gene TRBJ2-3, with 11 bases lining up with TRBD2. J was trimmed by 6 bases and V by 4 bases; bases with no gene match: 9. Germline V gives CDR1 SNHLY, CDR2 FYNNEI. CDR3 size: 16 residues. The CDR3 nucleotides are TGTGCCAGCAGTGGATTCGCTAGCGGGGGGACGGATACGCAGTATTTT. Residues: CASSGFASGGTDTQYF.

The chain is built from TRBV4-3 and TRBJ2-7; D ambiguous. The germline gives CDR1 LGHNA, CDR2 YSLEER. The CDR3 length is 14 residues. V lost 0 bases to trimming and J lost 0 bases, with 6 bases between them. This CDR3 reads CASSQDHNSYEQYF. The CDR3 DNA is TGCGCCAGCAGCCAAGACCATAACTCCTACGAGCAGTACTTC.

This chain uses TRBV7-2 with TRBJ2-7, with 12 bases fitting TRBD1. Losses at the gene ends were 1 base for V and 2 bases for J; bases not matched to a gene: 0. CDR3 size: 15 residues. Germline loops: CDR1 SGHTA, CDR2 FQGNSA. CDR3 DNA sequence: TGTGCCAGCAGCTTAGGGGACAGGGGGCCCTACGAGCAGTACTTC. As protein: CASSLGDRGPYEQYF. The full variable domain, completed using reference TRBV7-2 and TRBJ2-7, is GAGVSQSPSNKVTEKGKDVELRCDPISGHTALYWYRQSLGQGLEFLIYFQGNSAPDKSGLPSDRFSAERTGGSVSTLTIQRTQQEDSAVYLCASSLGDRGPYEQYFGPGTRLTVT.

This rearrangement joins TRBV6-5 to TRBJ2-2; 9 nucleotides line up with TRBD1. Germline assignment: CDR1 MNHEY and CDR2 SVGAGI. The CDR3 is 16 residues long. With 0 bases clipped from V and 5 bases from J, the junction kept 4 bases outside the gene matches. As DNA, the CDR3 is TGTGCCAGCAGTTACTCGACAGGGGGAGGGACCGGGGAGCTGTTTTTT. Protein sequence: CASSYSTGGGTGELFF.

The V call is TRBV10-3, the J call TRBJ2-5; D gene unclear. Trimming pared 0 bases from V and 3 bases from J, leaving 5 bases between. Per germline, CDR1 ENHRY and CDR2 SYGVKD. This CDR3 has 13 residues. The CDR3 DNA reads TGTGCCATCAGTGAGTCGAGAAAAGAGACCCAGTACTTC. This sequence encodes CAISESRKETQYF.

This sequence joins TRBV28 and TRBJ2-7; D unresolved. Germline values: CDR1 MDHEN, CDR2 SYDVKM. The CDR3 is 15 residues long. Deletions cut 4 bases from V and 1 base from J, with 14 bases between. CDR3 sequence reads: CASSSRATWSYEQYF. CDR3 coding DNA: TGTGCCAGCAGTTCCCGCGCGACTTGGTCCTACGAGCAGTACTTC.

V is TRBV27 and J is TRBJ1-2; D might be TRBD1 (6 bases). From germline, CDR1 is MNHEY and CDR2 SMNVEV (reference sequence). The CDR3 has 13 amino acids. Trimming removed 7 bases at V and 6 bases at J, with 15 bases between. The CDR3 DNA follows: TGTGCCAGCATGAAGGTATCAGGGGATGGCTACACCTTC. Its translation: CASMKVSGDGYTF.

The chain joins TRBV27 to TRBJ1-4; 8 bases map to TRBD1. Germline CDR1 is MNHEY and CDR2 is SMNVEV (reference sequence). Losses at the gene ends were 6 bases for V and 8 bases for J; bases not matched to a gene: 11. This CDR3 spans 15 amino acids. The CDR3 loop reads CASSPLGQGTEKLFF. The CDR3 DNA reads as TGTGCCAGCAGCCCCCTCGGACAGGGTACCGAAAAACTGTTTTTT.

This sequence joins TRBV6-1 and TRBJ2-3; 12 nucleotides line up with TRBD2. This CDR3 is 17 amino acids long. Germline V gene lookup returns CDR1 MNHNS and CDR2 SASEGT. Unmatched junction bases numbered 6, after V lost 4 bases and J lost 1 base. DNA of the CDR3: TGTGCCAGCAGTGGACTAGCGGGGGAGAAAGGCACAGATACGCAGTATTTT. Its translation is CASSGLAGEKGTDTQYF.

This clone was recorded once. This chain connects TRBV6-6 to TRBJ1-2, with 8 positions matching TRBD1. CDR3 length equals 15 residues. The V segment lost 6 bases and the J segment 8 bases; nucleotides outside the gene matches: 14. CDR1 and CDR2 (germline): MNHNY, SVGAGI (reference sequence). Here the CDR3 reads CASRVLNRGRGGYTF. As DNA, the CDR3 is TGTGCCAGCAGAGTACTGAACAGGGGGAGGGGGGGCTACACCTTC.

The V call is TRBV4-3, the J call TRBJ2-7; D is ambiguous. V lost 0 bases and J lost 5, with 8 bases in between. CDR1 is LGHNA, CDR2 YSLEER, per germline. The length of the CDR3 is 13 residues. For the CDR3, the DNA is TGCGCCAGCAGCCAAGACCTGGGGAACGAGCAGTACTTC. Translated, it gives CASSQDLGNEQYF.

The CDR3 DNA reads TGTGCCAGCTCACCGACGACAGGGGAAGCCAACTATGGCTACACCTTC. Amino acids: CASSPTTGEANYGYTF. The V call is TRBV18, the J call TRBJ1-2, with TRBD1 identical over 8 bases. CDR1 is KGHSH, CDR2 LQKENI, per germline. Trimming took 3 bases from V and 2 from J; bases not matched to a gene: 8. The CDR3 is made up of 16 amino acids. The full variable domain, with the rest looked up from reference TRBV18 and TRBJ1-2, is NAGVMQNPRHLVRRRGQEARLRCSPMKGHSHVYWYRQLPEEGLKFMVYLQKENIIDESGMPKERFSAEFPKEGPSILRIQQVVRGDSAAYFCASSPTTGEANYGYTFGSGTRLTVV.

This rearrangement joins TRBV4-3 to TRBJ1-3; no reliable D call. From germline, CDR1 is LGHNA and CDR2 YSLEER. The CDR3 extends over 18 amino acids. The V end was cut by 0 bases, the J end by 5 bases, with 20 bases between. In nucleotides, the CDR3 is TGCGCCAGCAGCCAAGATATCCCTTTCGGGGAAACCAGAAACACCATATATTTT. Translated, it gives CASSQDIPFGETRNTIYF.

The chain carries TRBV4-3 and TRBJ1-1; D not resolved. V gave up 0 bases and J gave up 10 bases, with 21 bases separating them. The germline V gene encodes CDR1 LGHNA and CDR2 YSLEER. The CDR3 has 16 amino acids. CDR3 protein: CASSQEWRRMWVRAFF. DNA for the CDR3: TGCGCCAGCAGCCAAGAATGGAGGAGGATGTGGGTGCGAGCTTTCTTT.

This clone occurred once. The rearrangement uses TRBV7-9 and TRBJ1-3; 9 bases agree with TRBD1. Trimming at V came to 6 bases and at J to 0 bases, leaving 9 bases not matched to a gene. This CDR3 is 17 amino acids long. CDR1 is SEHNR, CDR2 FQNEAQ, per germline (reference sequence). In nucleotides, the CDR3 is TGTGCCAGCAGTTCCGGGACAGGGTCTCACTCTGGAAACACCATATATTTT. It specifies CASSSGTGSHSGNTIYF.

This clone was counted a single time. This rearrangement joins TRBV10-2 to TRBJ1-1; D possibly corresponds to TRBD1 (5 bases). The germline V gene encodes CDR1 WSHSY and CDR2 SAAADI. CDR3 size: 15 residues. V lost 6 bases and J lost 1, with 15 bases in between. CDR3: CASRFQGTGNTEAFF. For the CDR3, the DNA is TGCGCCAGCAGATTCCAGGGCACAGGGAACACTGAAGCTTTCTTT.

DNA for the CDR3: TGTGCCAGCAGCTTTGCATCTGGAAGCTCTGGAAACACCATATATTTT. This gives the protein CASSFASGSSGNTIYF. This chain links TRBV7-9 with TRBJ1-3; D is undetermined. Germline V CDR1 and CDR2: SEHNR, FQNEAQ (reference sequence). This CDR3 is built from 16 residues. V gave up 3 bases and J gave up 0 bases, with 12 bases separating them.